Below, 30 T cell receptor beta chains from the same sample are listed, as sequenced in a study of cytomegalovirus exposure and HLA in healthy donors. PCR amplification relied on 60 Vbeta primers (plus 13 Jbeta primers). Libraries were prepared by immunoSEQ multiplex PCR; TCRdb keeps only in-frame clonotypes and omits some of them. This sample has over 55,000 clones, with about 80% found just once. The sequenced sample was PBMCs. These receptors all stem from a man in his forties in good health and CMV-seronegative.

The chain recombines TRBV4-3 with TRBJ2-1, with 7 nucleotides matching TRBD1. Germline V lookup: CDR1 LGHNA, CDR2 YSLEER. The CDR3 extends over 15 amino acids. Trimming took 1 base from V and 7 from J; bases not matched to a gene: 7. CDR3 in DNA: TGCGCCAGCAGCCAAGTACGAGACAGGGTTAATGAGCAGTTCTTC. It codes for CASSQVRDRVNEQFF.

The V and J genes are TRBV11-3 and TRBJ2-7; TRBD1 matches at 8 bases. Germline V lookup: CDR1 SGHNT, CDR2 YENEEA. CDR3 size: 14 residues. The J segment lost 3 bases and the V segment lost 0 bases, leaving 1 base of the junction unmatched. CDR3 sequence reads: CASSLDGTGYEQYF. Here the CDR3 DNA reads TGTGCCAGCAGCTTAGACGGGACAGGCTACGAGCAGTACTTC.

The chain joins TRBV2 to TRBJ1-6, with 8 bases identical to TRBD1. The CDR3 has 15 amino acids. V shed 6 bases and J 5 bases; nucleotides not matched to a gene: 6. Germline-derived CDR1 and CDR2 are SNHLY and FYNNEI. The CDR3: CASRDRAFNNSPLHF. The DNA of the CDR3 is TGTGCCAGCAGGGACAGGGCCTTTAATAATTCACCCCTCCACTTT.

The genes are TRBV21-1 and TRBJ2-7; TRBD2 is taken as the D call from the table, unchecked against the DNA. TRBV21-1 is flagged as a pseudogene. The CDR3 is 15 residues long. CDR3 sequence: CASSKGCGGINEQYF. CDR3 coding DNA: TGTGCCAGCAGCAAAGGTTGTGGAGGAATTAACGAGCAGTACTTC.

The DNA of the CDR3 is TGTGCCAGCAGCACACTGATCCCTAGCGGGGGGGCCTACGAGCAGTACTTC. This translates into CASSTLIPSGGAYEQYF. The rearrangement uses TRBV7-6 and TRBJ2-7; 12 bases align to TRBD2. The CDR3 runs to 17 residues. CDR1 is SGHVS, CDR2 FNYEAQ, per germline. Trimming removed 5 bases from V and 2 bases from J; junction bases left unmatched: 10. Filled out from reference TRBV7-6 and TRBJ2-7, the complete variable domain reads GAGVSQSPRYKVTKRGQDVALRCDPISGHVSLYWYRQALGQGPEFLTYFNYEAQQDKSGLPNDRFSAERPEGSISTLTIQRTEQRDSAMYRCASSTLIPSGGAYEQYFGPGTRLTVT.

The V gene is TRBV25-1, the J gene TRBJ1-4, with TRBD1 identical over 10 bases. The germline gives CDR1 MGHDK, CDR2 SYGVNS. The CDR3 consists of 15 residues. V gave up 8 bases and J gave up 8 bases; unmatched junction bases: 11. The CDR3 nucleotides read TGTGCCAGCCGCCGCGGGACAGGGGCCCTCGAAAAACTGTTTTTT. Translated, it gives CASRRGTGALEKLFF.

The rearrangement links TRBV2 to TRBJ2-1, with 11 bases lining up with TRBD2. Germline V gene data show CDR1 as SNHLY and CDR2 as FYNNEI. V was clipped by 0 bases and J by 6 bases; unmatched bases: 4. CDR3 size: 16 residues. The DNA of the CDR3 is TGTGCCAGCAGTGAAGCAGGTCTAGCGGGGGGCAATGAGCAGTTCTTC. Protein product: CASSEAGLAGGNEQFF.

The rearrangement uses TRBV19 and TRBJ1-5; weak D call: TRBD1 (5 bases). CDR1 is LNHDA, CDR2 SQIVND, per germline (reference sequence). There are 12 residues in the CDR3. The CDR3: CAAGKGNQPQHF. The CDR3, as DNA: TGTGCAGCAGGGAAAGGCAATCAGCCCCAGCATTTT. Based on the CDR3 plus reference TRBV19 and TRBJ1-5, the full variable domain is DGGITQSPKYLFRKEGQNVTLSCEQNLNHDAMYWYRQDPGQGLRLIYYSQIVNDFQKGDIAEGYSVSREKKESFPLTVTSAQKNPTAFYLCAAGKGNQPQHFGDGTRLSIL.

The chain is built from TRBV19 and TRBJ1-2, with D unresolved. The V gene lost 3 bases and the J gene lost 0 bases, with 8 bases spanning the gap. The CDR3 spans 14 residues. Germline V CDR1 and CDR2: LNHDA, SQIVND (reference sequence). CDR3 protein: CASSIATTNYGYTF. In DNA, the CDR3 is TGTGCCAGTAGTATCGCTACCACTAACTATGGCTACACCTTC.

The chain links TRBV12-5 to TRBJ2-2, with D possibly TRBD2 on 6 matching bases. Germline V gives CDR1 LGHNT, CDR2 FRNRAP. The CDR3 is 17 residues long. The ends were cut back, 2 bases at V and 4 bases at J, with 17 bases in the middle. The CDR3 nucleotides are TGTGCTAGTGGTTTGTTCACAGGCGGGGTGGGCACCGGGGAGCTGTTTTTT. Translated, it gives CASGLFTGGVGTGELFF.

V is TRBV6-6 and J is TRBJ2-3; no clear D gene. Germline CDR1 reads MNHNY; CDR2 reads SVGAGI (reference sequence). CDR3 length: 15 amino acids. V gave up 0 bases and J gave up 5 bases, with 12 bases separating them. In nucleotides, the CDR3 is TGTGCCAGCAGTTACTCCAGTCTCCCCAGAGATACGCAGTATTTT. Translating gives CASSYSSLPRDTQYF.

The genes are TRBV7-9 and TRBJ2-1; the match to TRBD1 covers 9 bases. From germline, CDR1 is SEHNR and CDR2 FQNEAQ (reference sequence). CDR3 length: 15 residues. J lost 6 bases, V lost 5 bases, and 8 bases had no gene match. In DNA, the CDR3 is TGTGCCAGCAGCCTTCGGACGACAGGGGGCAATGAGCAGTTCTTC. Encoded protein: CASSLRTTGGNEQFF.

V and J are TRBV7-2 and TRBJ2-2; D might be TRBD1 (6 bases). The germline CDR1 and CDR2 sequences are SGHTA and FQGNSA. V lost 6 bases, J lost 2 bases, and 19 bases lay in between. The CDR3 is made up of 17 amino acids. CDR3 sequence (DNA): TGTGCCAGCAGAAAAAGGCCACAGGGCCCCAACACCGGGGAGCTGTTTTTT. This gives the protein CASRKRPQGPNTGELFF.

The gene calls are TRBV5-1 and TRBJ1-4; perhaps TRBD1 as D (6 bases). Trimming took off 2 bases at V and 7 bases at J, with 24 bases between the two ends. This CDR3 is 18 amino acids long. Germline loops: CDR1 SGHRS, CDR2 YFSETQ. CDR3 residues: CASSFRLNYREEGEKLFF. CDR3 sequence (DNA): TGCGCCAGCAGCTTCCGCCTCAACTACAGGGAAGAGGGTGAAAAACTGTTTTTT. The variable domain in full, with the rest retrieved from reference TRBV5-1 and TRBJ1-4, is KAGVTQTPRYLIKTRGQQVTLSCSPISGHRSVSWYQQTPGQGLQFLFEYFSETQRNKGNFPGRFSGRQFSNSRSEMNVSTLELGDSALYLCASSFRLNYREEGEKLFFGSGTQLSVL.

The V call is TRBV6-1, the J call TRBJ1-5, with a weak D call TRBD1 (5 bases). The CDR3 is 14 residues long. Germline CDR1 reads MNHNS; CDR2 reads SASEGT. Trimming removed 10 bases at V and 4 bases at J, with 17 bases between. The CDR3 sequence: CATKQGVSNQPQHF. As DNA, the CDR3 is TGTGCCACCAAACAAGGGGTGTCGAATCAGCCCCAGCATTTT.

This chain links TRBV18 with TRBJ2-5; D might be TRBD1 (5 bases). The CDR3 runs 13 residues. The V end was cut by 1 base, the J end by 5 bases, with 8 bases between. Germline loops: CDR1 KGHSH, CDR2 LQKENI. The CDR3 reads CASSPLGRETQYF. CDR3 nucleotide sequence: TGTGCCAGCTCACCACTGGGGCGGGAGACCCAGTACTTC. Filled out from reference TRBV18 and TRBJ2-5, the complete variable domain reads NAGVMQNPRHLVRRRGQEARLRCSPMKGHSHVYWYRQLPEEGLKFMVYLQKENIIDESGMPKERFSAEFPKEGPSILRIQQVVRGDSAAYFCASSPLGRETQYFGPGTRLLVL.

The chain links TRBV6-4 to TRBJ1-2; TRBD1 aligns across 8 bases. Germline lookup yields CDR1 MRHNA and CDR2 SNTAGT. The length of the CDR3 is 15 residues. J gave up 5 bases and V 2 bases, and 7 bases lay outside the gene matches. The CDR3 nucleotides read TGTGCCAGCAGTGACCACGGGACAGGCCAATATGGCTACACCTTC. Protein product: CASSDHGTGQYGYTF.

V and J are TRBV7-9 and TRBJ2-3; TRBD2 matches 13 bases. The CDR3 consists of 16 residues. Germline V CDR1 and CDR2: SEHNR, FQNEAQ (reference sequence). V lost 6 bases to trimming and J lost 3 bases; unmatched junction nucleotides: 6. Here the CDR3 DNA reads TGTGCCAGCAGTTTCGGACTAGCGGGGGAGACAGATACGCAGTATTTT. Translation: CASSFGLAGETDTQYF.

This clone occurred once. V is TRBV7-2 and J is TRBJ2-3, with TRBD2 matching 11 bases. J was trimmed by 1 base and V by 4 bases; bases with no gene match: 10. Germline CDR1 SGHTA, CDR2 FQGNSA. The CDR3 contains 18 residues. The CDR3: CASSSPGGSGGGTDTQYF. The CDR3 nucleotides are TGTGCCAGCAGCTCCCCGGGGGGTAGCGGGGGGGGCACAGATACGCAGTATTTT.

This sequence joins TRBV11-2 and TRBJ2-2; 7 nucleotides agree with TRBD1. Germline V lookup: CDR1 SGHAT, CDR2 FQNNGV. This CDR3 has 14 amino acids. With 5 bases clipped from V and 6 bases from J, the junction kept 6 bases outside the gene matches. The CDR3 DNA sequence: TGTGCCAGCAGCCCCACGACAGGGCCCGGGGAGCTGTTTTTT. This sequence encodes CASSPTTGPGELFF.

CDR3 DNA: TGTGCCAGCAGCTGGTCCATTGGACAGGGACAAGAGACCCAGTACTTC. Amino acid sequence: CASSWSIGQGQETQYF. The V call is TRBV7-9, the J call TRBJ2-5; 8 nucleotides align to TRBD1. The CDR3 consists of 16 residues. CDR1 is SEHNR and CDR2 is FQNEAQ in the germline V gene (reference sequence). The V segment lost 4 bases and the J segment 2 bases; nucleotides outside the gene matches: 9.

CDR3 sequence (DNA): TGTGCCAGCAGTTCCCACTATCCGGGACAGGACAAGGGGAATCAGCCCCAGCATTTT. It specifies CASSSHYPGQDKGNQPQHF. V is TRBV27 and J is TRBJ1-5, with TRBD1 identical over 8 bases. Germline loops: CDR1 MNHEY, CDR2 SMNVEV (reference sequence). V was pared by 4 bases and J by 4 bases, with 18 bases of the junction left unmatched. The CDR3 has 19 amino acids.

The chain uses TRBV5-4 and TRBJ1-4; TRBD1 aligns across 8 bases. The CDR3 loop spans 15 amino acids. J gave up 8 bases and V 0 bases, and 6 bases lay outside the gene matches. Germline CDR1 is SGHNT and CDR2 is YYREEE (reference sequence). This CDR3 is CASSLGGQGGEKLFF. Here the CDR3 DNA reads TGTGCCAGCAGCTTGGGAGGACAGGGTGGCGAAAAACTGTTTTTT.

The genes are TRBV2 and TRBJ1-4, with a weak D call TRBD1 (5 bases). Germline V CDR1 and CDR2: SNHLY, FYNNEI. Deletions cut 1 base from V and 4 bases from J, with 10 bases between. The CDR3 consists of 15 residues. CDR3 bases: TGTGCCAGCAGTGAAGGGGGCAGGATTAATGAAAAACTGTTTTTT. Translating it yields CASSEGGRINEKLFF.

This clone was recorded a few times. This chain connects TRBV30 to TRBJ2-7, with D possibly matching TRBD2 (6 bases). Per the germline V gene, CDR1 is GTSNPN and CDR2 is SVGIG (reference sequence). Deletions cut 3 bases from V and 0 bases from J, with 6 bases between. This CDR3 spans 12 amino acids. CDR3 in amino acids: CAWSGGSYEQYF. The CDR3 coding sequence is TGTGCCTGGAGCGGGGGCTCCTACGAGCAGTACTTC.

This clone was seen a handful of times. This chain joins TRBV13 and TRBJ2-1; possible D gene TRBD1, 5 bases. Trimming pared 2 bases from V and 7 bases from J, leaving 15 bases between. The CDR3 has 15 residues. Looked up from germline, CDR1 is PRHDT and CDR2 is FYEKMQ (reference sequence). The CDR3 nucleotides read TGTGCCAGCAGCTTATTTCAGGGTTTAGGGAATGAGCAGTTCTTC. Translating it yields CASSLFQGLGNEQFF.

V is TRBV6-6 and J is TRBJ1-5, with D unresolved. This CDR3 has 14 residues. With 2 bases removed from V and 7 bases from J, the gap between germline ends came to 12 bases. Germline CDR1 and CDR2: MNHNY and SVGAGI (reference sequence). The chain's CDR3 is CASSYLRERQPQHF. As DNA, the CDR3 is TGTGCCAGCAGTTACCTCCGAGAACGGCAGCCCCAGCATTTT.

The V gene is TRBV28, the J gene TRBJ1-3; TRBD1 is a possible D gene (5 bases). This CDR3 has 15 residues. CDR1 MDHEN and CDR2 SYDVKM come from the germline V gene. V was shortened by 6 bases and J by 3 bases, with 15 bases between the two germline ends. The DNA of the CDR3 is TGTGCCAGCAGCCCTGGGGGGATCGGTGGAAACACCATATATTTT. Amino acids: CASSPGGIGGNTIYF.

The chain carries TRBV25-1 and TRBJ2-3; TRBD2 matches 11 bases. CDR1 and CDR2 from the germline V gene are MGHDK and SYGVNS. Trimming removed 3 bases from V and 6 bases from J; junction bases left unmatched: 11. The CDR3 length is 17 residues. The CDR3 is CASSDSSGGTRVDTQYF. The CDR3 DNA reads TGTGCCAGCAGTGACTCTAGCGGGGGGACCCGAGTGGATACGCAGTATTTT.

This clone has more than one count but fewer than ten. This chain links TRBV6-1 with TRBJ2-7; D is possibly TRBD1 (5 bases). V was pared by 3 bases and J by 0 bases, with 9 bases between. Germline-derived CDR1 and CDR2 are MNHNS and SASEGT. This CDR3 has 14 residues. CDR3 coding DNA: TGTGCCAGCAGTGACCAGGGCCGCTCCTACGAGCAGTACGTC. Residues: CASSDQGRSYEQYV.